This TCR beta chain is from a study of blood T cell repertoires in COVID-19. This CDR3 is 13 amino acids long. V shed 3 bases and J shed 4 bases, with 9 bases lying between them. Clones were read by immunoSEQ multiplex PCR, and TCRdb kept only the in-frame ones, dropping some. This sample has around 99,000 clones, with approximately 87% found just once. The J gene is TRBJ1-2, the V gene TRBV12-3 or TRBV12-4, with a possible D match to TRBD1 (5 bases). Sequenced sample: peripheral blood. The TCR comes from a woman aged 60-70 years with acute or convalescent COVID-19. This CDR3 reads CASSFWGGYGYTF. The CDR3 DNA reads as TGTGCCAGCAGTTTTTGGGGGGGCTATGGCTACACCTTC.